This TCR beta chain was obtained from a study of T cell responses to AZD1222 COVID-19 vaccine. Study-level points and caveats: Targets within unmutated variant regions were reportedly found for nearly half of spike-specific TCRs. Donors, mostly white British, included more females; clonal diversity was possibly underestimated. The span of vaccine-associated CD4 TCRs extended across spike, with dominance at 160-218 and 743-854.

Profiling relied on immunoSEQ multiplex PCR, and the TCRdb table lists in-frame clones only, not all of them. The sample holds fewer than 200,000 clones, under 95% seen once. Concerning this clone: The antigen remains undetermined.

The CDR3 extends over 16 amino acids. J gave up 3 bases and V 4 bases, and 11 bases lay outside the gene matches. Germline CDR1 reads SGDLS; CDR2 reads YYNGEE. Second-dose intervals of approximately 4 or approximately 12 weeks were pooled. This specimen consisted of peripheral blood, obtained 28 days after the second AZD1222 dose. This clonotype originated in an adult who received the AZD1222 COVID-19 vaccine. The chain couples TRBV9 to TRBJ2-7; the match to TRBD1 covers 9 bases. The CDR3 reads CASSPQVSGQGYEQYF. CDR3 DNA: TGTGCCAGCAGCCCTCAGGTTTCGGGACAGGGCTACGAGCAGTACTTC. Full variable domain (outside the CDR3, taken from reference TRBV9 and TRBJ2-7): DSGVTQTPKHLITATGQRVTLRCSPRSGDLSVYWYQQSLDQGLQFLIQYYNGEERAKGNILERFSAQQFPDLHSELNLSSLELGDSALYFCASSPQVSGQGYEQYFGPGTRLTVT.